The 31 T cell receptor beta chains in this list originate from one sample, sequenced in a study of T-cell reconstitution after alpha-beta-depleted transplantation in children. Preparation of the TCRbeta library was carried out with unique molecular identifiers. Each CDR3 protein is one row after TCRdb ran MiXCR on the PCR reads. The table shows roughly 100,000 distinct CDR3 sequences, with 8% to 9% occurring only once. Sequences were derived from PBMCs from the stem cell graft donor, sampled from the stem cell graft. These receptors were taken from a human donor who donated a stem cell graft to a child with congenital amegakaryocytic thrombocytopenia.

Ten or more counts support this clonotype. V is TRBV6-5 and J is TRBJ2-3, with 8 bases identical to TRBD2. With V trimmed by 4 bases and J by 3 bases, 6 bases remained unmatched. The germline V gene has CDR1 MNHEY and CDR2 SVGAGI. The CDR3 totals 15 residues. This chain's CDR3 is CASSSPGGPTDTQYF. The CDR3 DNA sequence: TGTGCCAGCAGTTCGCCGGGAGGGCCGACAGATACGCAGTATTTT.

This clonotype has at least ten counts. The rearrangement links TRBV18 to TRBJ2-1; TRBD1 agrees at 12 bases. Germline V gene sequence: CDR1 KGHSH, CDR2 LQKENI. The CDR3 covers 15 residues. The J segment lost 5 bases and the V segment lost 3 bases, leaving 2 bases of the junction unmatched. As DNA, the CDR3 is TGTGCCAGCTCACCGGGACAGGGGGCAAACAATGAGCAGTTCTTC. The encoded protein is CASSPGQGANNEQFF.

The V and J genes are TRBV28 and TRBJ2-7; D not certain. Trimming shortened V by 3 bases and J by 2 bases, and 11 bases separated the two germline ends. The length of the CDR3 is 14 residues. Germline loops: CDR1 MDHEN, CDR2 SYDVKM. The CDR3 here is CASSFNRVAYEQYF. DNA for the CDR3: TGTGCCAGCAGTTTTAATAGGGTGGCCTACGAGCAGTACTTC.

This clonotype was seen repeatedly, ten times or more. This chain joins TRBV5-1 and TRBJ2-3, with 7 bases lining up with TRBD2. Trimming took 2 bases from V and 3 from J; bases not matched to a gene: 6. Germline values: CDR1 SGHRS, CDR2 YFSETQ. The CDR3 is 15 residues long. The CDR3 spells CASSFTSGVTDTQYF. In DNA, the CDR3 is TGCGCCAGCAGCTTCACCAGCGGGGTGACAGATACGCAGTATTTT.

This clonotype showed up many times. This chain links TRBV27 with TRBJ1-2; no definite D call. The germline V gene has CDR1 MNHEY and CDR2 SMNVEV (reference sequence). V was pared by 6 bases and J by 2 bases, with 13 bases between. The CDR3 is made up of 14 amino acids. CDR3 sequence reads: CASSKTWANYGYTF. The DNA of the CDR3 is TGTGCCAGCAGCAAGACCTGGGCCAACTATGGCTACACCTTC.

This clonotype was seen many times. The chain employs TRBV12-3 or TRBV12-4 and TRBJ2-1; TRBD2 might be the D (5 bases). The CDR3 extends over 16 amino acids. Trimming stripped 6 bases from V and 5 bases from J, with 20 bases between. Here the CDR3 reads CASSPQWVATNNEQFF. The DNA for the CDR3 is TGTGCCAGCAGCCCGCAGTGGGTAGCGACAAACAATGAGCAGTTCTTC.

In this sample, this clonotype turned up many times. The V call is TRBV5-1, the J call TRBJ2-5; 11 nucleotides match TRBD2. Germline CDR1 SGHRS, CDR2 YFSETQ. Germline trimming cut 4 bases from V and 3 bases from J; bases unmatched to any gene: 5. This CDR3 has 15 amino acids. DNA for the CDR3: TGCGCCAGCAGCCCTCAACTAGCGGGGGAAGAGACCCAGTACTTC. Residues: CASSPQLAGEETQYF.

This clonotype occurred many times. The chain employs TRBV2 and TRBJ2-1; D not certain. The CDR3 extends over 11 amino acids. V gave up 6 bases and J gave up 4 bases, with 4 bases separating them. Germline loops: CDR1 SNHLY, CDR2 FYNNEI. Here the CDR3 DNA reads TGTGCCAGCAGCGTATACAATGAGCAGTTCTTC. As protein: CASSVYNEQFF. The complete variable domain, with remaining parts taken from reference TRBV2 and TRBJ2-1, reads EPEVTQTPSHQVTQMGQEVILRCVPISNHLYFYWYRQILGQKVEFLVSFYNNEISEKSEIFDDQFSVERPDGSNFTLKIRSTKLEDSAMYFCASSVYNEQFFGPGTRLTVL.

This clonotype occurred many times. This chain joins TRBV19 and TRBJ1-1, with TRBD1 matching 7 bases. Germline V gene data show CDR1 as LNHDA and CDR2 as SQIVND (reference sequence). Trimming took 10 bases from V and 0 from J; bases not matched to a gene: 5. CDR3 length: 13 residues. The CDR3 DNA follows: TGTGCCACCAGGGGGACGGTGAACACTGAAGCTTTCTTT. It yields the protein CATRGTVNTEAFF. The complete variable domain, with remaining parts taken from reference TRBV19 and TRBJ1-1, reads DGGITQSPKYLFRKEGQNVTLSCEQNLNHDAMYWYRQDPGQGLRLIYYSQIVNDFQKGDIAEGYSVSREKKESFPLTVTSAQKNPTAFYLCATRGTVNTEAFFGQGTRLTVV.

The table lists this clonotype with many counts. The J gene is TRBJ2-3, the V gene TRBV20-1; D remains ambiguous. This CDR3 is built from 16 residues. V was shortened by 6 bases and J by 2 bases, with 21 bases between the two germline ends. Germline loops: CDR1 DFQATT, CDR2 SNEGSKA (reference sequence). The CDR3 sequence: CSAPVLVDIFTDTQYF. The CDR3 DNA sequence: TGCAGTGCCCCTGTGTTGGTGGATATCTTCACAGATACGCAGTATTTT.

This clonotype appeared many times. The chain recombines TRBV5-1 with TRBJ1-1, with no clear D. From germline, CDR1 is SGHRS and CDR2 YFSETQ. The CDR3 sequence is 14 residues long. The V and J ends lost 0 bases and 1 base respectively, with 7 bases between them. The CDR3 sequence is CASSLVAENTEAFF. In nucleotides, the CDR3 is TGCGCCAGCAGCTTGGTTGCGGAGAACACTGAAGCTTTCTTT.

This clonotype has a handful of counts. The V gene is TRBV20-1, the J gene TRBJ2-7, with 10 bases that match TRBD2. This CDR3 is 14 amino acids long. Per germline, CDR1 DFQATT and CDR2 SNEGSKA (reference sequence). V shed 5 bases, J shed 0 bases, and the junction held 4 bases outside the gene matches. This chain's CDR3 is CSACTSGDSYEQYF. CDR3 nucleotide sequence: TGCAGTGCTTGCACTAGCGGGGACTCCTACGAGCAGTACTTC.

Many counts were recorded for this clonotype. The rearrangement uses TRBV28 and TRBJ2-3, with D hard to call. The CDR3 totals 12 residues. V shed 5 bases and J shed 0 bases, with 3 bases lying between them. The germline CDR1 and CDR2 sequences are MDHEN and SYDVKM. The CDR3 nucleotides are TGTGCCAGCAGTCGTAGCACAGATACGCAGTATTTT. It codes for CASSRSTDTQYF.

The chain recombines TRBV10-3 with TRBJ2-6; 10 positions agree with TRBD1. Germline assignment: CDR1 ENHRY and CDR2 SYGVKD. This CDR3 contains 19 residues. Unmatched junction bases numbered 15, after V lost 7 bases and J lost 3 bases. The DNA for the CDR3 is TGTGCCATCAACTCTGAATCGCGAGACAGGGGGCATGGGGCCAACGTCCTGACTTTC. Translated, it gives CAINSESRDRGHGANVLTF.

This clonotype was seen ten or more times. J is TRBJ1-1 and V is TRBV5-1; D remains unclear. The CDR3 covers 16 residues. The V end was cut by 0 bases, the J end by 2 bases, with 14 bases between. Per germline, CDR1 SGHRS and CDR2 YFSETQ. The CDR3 DNA is TGCGCCAGCAGCTTGGGTTCTGTATCCCGCAACACTGAAGCTTTCTTT. Its protein product is CASSLGSVSRNTEAFF.

Ten or more counts support this clonotype. This chain connects TRBV7-9 to TRBJ2-1, with 8 positions matching TRBD2. The CDR3 runs to 14 residues. In germline, CDR1 is SEHNR, CDR2 FQNEAQ (reference sequence). V trimming: 5 bases; J trimming: 2 bases; junction bases outside the gene matches: 2. The CDR3 DNA follows: TGTGCCAGCAGCGCGGGAGGTCCCTACAATGAGCAGTTCTTC. Translating gives CASSAGGPYNEQFF.

At least ten counts were recorded for this clonotype. The genes are TRBV9 and TRBJ1-4; D is unresolved. V was pared by 3 bases and J by 4 bases, with 16 bases between. The germline gives CDR1 SGDLS, CDR2 YYNGEE. The CDR3 extends over 16 amino acids. In DNA form, the CDR3 reads TGTGCCAGCAGCGCCGACGGTGGGAGCTTTAATGAAAAACTGTTTTTT. Translation: CASSADGGSFNEKLFF. The full variable domain, with the rest looked up from reference TRBV9 and TRBJ1-4, is DSGVTQTPKHLITATGQRVTLRCSPRSGDLSVYWYQQSLDQGLQFLIQYYNGEERAKGNILERFSAQQFPDLHSELNLSSLELGDSALYFCASSADGGSFNEKLFFGSGTQLSVL.

The sample holds many counts of this clonotype. This chain connects TRBV6-5 to TRBJ1-2, with D perhaps matching TRBD1 (6 bases). The CDR3 has 12 residues. The germline V gene encodes CDR1 MNHEY and CDR2 SVGAGI. V shed 8 bases and J shed 3 bases, with 10 bases lying between them. The CDR3 sequence is CASGDTYYGYTF. CDR3 bases: TGTGCCAGCGGGGACACATACTATGGCTACACCTTC.

A few counts support this clonotype. The gene calls are TRBV7-3 and TRBJ1-1; no clear D gene. The CDR3 has 15 residues. Trimming removed 4 bases at V and 0 bases at J, with 12 bases between. Looked up from germline, CDR1 is SGHTA and CDR2 is FQGTGA. DNA of the CDR3: TGTGCCAGCAGCTCTCAGCGGCCGATGAACACTGAAGCTTTCTTT. It encodes CASSSQRPMNTEAFF.

This clonotype occurred many times. The chain employs TRBV12-3 or TRBV12-4 and TRBJ2-1, with a tentative D call TRBD2 (7 bases). The CDR3 length is 14 residues. Trimming removed 4 bases from V and 15 bases from J, with 22 bases in between. The CDR3, as DNA: TGTGCCAGCAGTTCACAACGGGGGGCCCTGGGTGCGTTCTTC. Protein: CASSSQRGALGAFF.

This clonotype was recorded at least ten times. The rearrangement uses TRBV7-2 and TRBJ2-5; D is undetermined. Germline V gene lookup returns CDR1 SGHTA and CDR2 FQGNSA. The CDR3 is 13 amino acids. The germline V and J ends were trimmed by 2 bases and 2 bases, with 6 bases remaining between them. The CDR3 DNA reads as TGTGCCAGCAGCTTACAGCAACAAGAGACCCAGTACTTC. Encoded protein: CASSLQQQETQYF.

This clonotype was detected ten times or more. The CDR3 coding sequence is TGTGCCAGCAGTCGGACTCGGAAAGAGACCCAGTACTTC. Amino acid sequence: CASSRTRKETQYF. This chain uses TRBV6-2 or TRBV6-3 with TRBJ2-5, with D tentatively TRBD2 (5 bases). CDR1 is MNHEY, CDR2 SVGEGT, per germline. The length of the CDR3 is 13 residues. The V and J ends lost 5 bases and 3 bases respectively, with 10 bases between them.

The sample holds many counts of this clonotype. This chain joins TRBV3-1 and TRBJ2-1; the D gene is possibly TRBD2 (6 bases). Germline CDR1 reads LGHDT; CDR2 reads YNNKEL (reference sequence). Trimming pared 4 bases from V and 4 bases from J, leaving 14 bases between. The CDR3 length is 15 residues. The CDR3 reads CASSPTRGIYNEQFF. Written as DNA, the CDR3 is TGTGCCAGCAGCCCCACTCGCGGGATTTACAATGAGCAGTTCTTC.

This clonotype was counted at least ten times. This chain uses TRBV5-1 with TRBJ1-1, with TRBD1 as a possible D gene (5 bases). The CDR3 spans 14 residues. The germline V gene encodes CDR1 SGHRS and CDR2 YFSETQ. V shed 3 bases and J shed 3 bases, with 12 bases lying between them. CDR3 nucleotide sequence: TGCGCCAGCAGCTGGGCCGGGGCCGACACTGAAGCTTTCTTT. Its translation is CASSWAGADTEAFF.

This clonotype was observed many times. J is TRBJ1-1 and V is TRBV30; unclear D gene. Germline CDR1 GTSNPN, CDR2 SVGIG (reference sequence). This CDR3 comprises 12 residues. Trimming removed 5 bases at V and 1 base at J, with 8 bases between. CDR3 bases: TGTGCCTGGGGTCCCGGGAACACTGAAGCTTTCTTT. It translates to CAWGPGNTEAFF.

This clonotype has ten or more counts. J is TRBJ2-1 and V is TRBV7-9, with TRBD2 identical over 8 bases. V shed 5 bases and J 8 bases; nucleotides not matched to a gene: 11. This CDR3 has 15 residues. Germline V gene lookup returns CDR1 SEHNR and CDR2 FQNEAQ (reference sequence). Here the CDR3 reads CASSDRGLVGDEQFF. The CDR3 DNA reads as TGTGCCAGCAGCGACCGGGGACTAGTAGGCGATGAGCAGTTCTTC.

Ten or more counts support this clonotype. The chain uses TRBV27 and TRBJ2-6; D gene unclear. The CDR3 loop spans 18 amino acids. The V gene's germline CDR1 is MNHEY and CDR2 SMNVEV (reference sequence). Trimming left V 2 bases short and J 0 bases short, with 14 bases between. CDR3 sequence reads: CASSLSSVGSSGANVLTF. The DNA for the CDR3 is TGTGCCAGCAGTTTAAGTTCTGTGGGAAGCTCTGGGGCCAACGTCCTGACTTTC.

This clonotype was observed many times. This chain links TRBV5-1 with TRBJ1-1; the D gene is possibly TRBD1 (6 bases). The V end was cut by 4 bases, the J end by 0 bases, with 16 bases between. The CDR3 is 16 amino acids. Germline V CDR1 and CDR2: SGHRS, YFSETQ. The CDR3 loop is CASSRGQVGMNTEAFF. The CDR3 DNA is TGCGCCAGCAGCCGGGGGCAGGTGGGCATGAACACTGAAGCTTTCTTT.

This clonotype was recorded at least ten times. The V gene is TRBV7-9, the J gene TRBJ1-4; D call uncertain. The germline V gene encodes CDR1 SEHNR and CDR2 FQNEAQ (reference sequence). CDR3 length equals 14 residues. V was pared by 3 bases and J by 4 bases, with 9 bases between. The CDR3 sequence is CASSLDGYNEKLFF. The CDR3, as DNA: TGTGCCAGCAGCTTGGACGGCTATAATGAAAAACTGTTTTTT.

In the case of this clonotype: One junction end disagrees with the germline gene, perhaps due to a read error. In DNA, the CDR3 is TGTGCCATCAGTGACGGATGGACTAGCGGGGTCTTC. It yields the protein CAISDGWTSGVF. V is TRBV10-3 and J is TRBJ2-5; 12 bases are shared with TRBD2. The germline V gene encodes CDR1 ENHRY and CDR2 SYGVKD. This CDR3 contains 12 residues.

This clonotype showed up many times. This sequence joins TRBV7-3 and TRBJ2-3, with 9 bases lining up with TRBD1. V shed 5 bases and J 4 bases; nucleotides not matched to a gene: 1. The CDR3 runs 13 residues. CDR1 and CDR2 from the germline V gene are SGHTA and FQGTGA. The CDR3 sequence: CASSGQGPDTQYF. Written as DNA, the CDR3 is TGTGCCAGCAGCGGACAGGGGCCAGATACGCAGTATTTT.